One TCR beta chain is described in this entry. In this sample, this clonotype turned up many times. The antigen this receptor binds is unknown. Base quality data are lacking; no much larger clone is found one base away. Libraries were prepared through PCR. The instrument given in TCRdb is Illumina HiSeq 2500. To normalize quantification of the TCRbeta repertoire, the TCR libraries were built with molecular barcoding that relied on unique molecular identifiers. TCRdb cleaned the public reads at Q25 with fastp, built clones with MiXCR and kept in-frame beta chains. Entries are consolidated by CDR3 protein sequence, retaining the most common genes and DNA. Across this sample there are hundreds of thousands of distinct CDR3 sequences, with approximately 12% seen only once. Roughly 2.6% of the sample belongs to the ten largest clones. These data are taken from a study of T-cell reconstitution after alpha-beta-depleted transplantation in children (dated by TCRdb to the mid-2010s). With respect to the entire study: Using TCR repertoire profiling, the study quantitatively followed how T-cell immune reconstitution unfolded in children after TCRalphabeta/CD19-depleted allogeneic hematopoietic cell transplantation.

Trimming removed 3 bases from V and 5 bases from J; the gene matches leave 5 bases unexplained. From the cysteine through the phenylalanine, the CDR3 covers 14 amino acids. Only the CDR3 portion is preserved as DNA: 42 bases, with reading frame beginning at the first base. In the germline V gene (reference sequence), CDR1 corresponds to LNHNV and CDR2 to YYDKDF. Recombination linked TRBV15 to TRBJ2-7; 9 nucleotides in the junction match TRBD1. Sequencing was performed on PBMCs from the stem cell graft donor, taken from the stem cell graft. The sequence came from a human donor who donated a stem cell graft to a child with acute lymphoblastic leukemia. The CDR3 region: CATSSGDRVHEQYF. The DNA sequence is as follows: TGTGCCACCAGCAGCGGGGACAGGGTCCACGAGCAGTACTTC. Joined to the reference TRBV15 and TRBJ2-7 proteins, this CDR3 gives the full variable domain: DAMVIQNPRYQVTQFGKPVTLSCSQTLNHNVMYWYQQKSSQAPKLLFHYYDKDFNNEADTPDNFQSRRPNTSFCFLDIRSPGLGDTAMYLCATSSGDRVHEQYFGPGTRLTVT.